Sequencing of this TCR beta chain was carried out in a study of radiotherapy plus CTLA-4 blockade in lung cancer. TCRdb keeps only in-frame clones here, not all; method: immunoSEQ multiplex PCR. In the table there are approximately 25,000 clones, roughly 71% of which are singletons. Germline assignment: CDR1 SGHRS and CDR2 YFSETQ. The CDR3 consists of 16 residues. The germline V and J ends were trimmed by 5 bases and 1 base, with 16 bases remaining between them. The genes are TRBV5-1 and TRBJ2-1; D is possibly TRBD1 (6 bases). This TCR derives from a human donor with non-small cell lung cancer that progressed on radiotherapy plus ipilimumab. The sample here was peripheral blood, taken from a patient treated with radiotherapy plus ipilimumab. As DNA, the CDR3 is TGCGCCAGCAGGTTGAGGAGCAGGGGATCCTACAATGAGCAGTTCTTC. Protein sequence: CASRLRSRGSYNEQFF.